The 27 T cell receptor beta chains presented below share a single source sample, sequenced in a study of identifying expanded T cells in peripheral blood. TCRdb keeps only in-frame clones here, not all; method: immunoSEQ multiplex PCR. The sample consists of fewer than 65,000 clones, approximately 89% of them appearing once. The sequenced sample consisted of blood. The source of these receptors is a person between 18 and 75 years old in good health.

This clone was picked up a small number of times. Mismatch with germline at one junction end may stem from a read error. The chain recombines TRBV10-1 with TRBJ1-2; D uncertain. Per germline, CDR1 WNHNN and CDR2 SYGVQD (reference sequence). This CDR3 is built from 10 residues. This chain's CDR3 is CASSEDVGSF. CDR3 sequence (DNA): TGCGCCAGCAGTGAGGATGTAGGGAGCTTC.

The chain recombines TRBV27 with TRBJ1-1; 11 bases align to TRBD1. The CDR3 length is 15 residues. The V and J ends lost 5 bases and 0 bases, in that order; junction bases with no gene match: 2. The V gene's germline CDR1 is MNHEY and CDR2 SMNVEV (reference sequence). CDR3 residues: CASSPDRGLNTEAFF. The CDR3 DNA follows: TGTGCCAGCAGTCCGGACAGGGGGCTGAACACTGAAGCTTTCTTT.

V gene TRBV30 combines with J gene TRBJ2-5; D call uncertain. Germline V CDR1 and CDR2: GTSNPN, SVGIG (reference sequence). This CDR3 is built from 12 residues. V lost 2 bases and J 5 bases, leaving 9 bases between the germline ends. CDR3 DNA sequence: TGTGCCTGGAGTCCTAGGTTCGAGACCCAGTACTTC. This sequence encodes CAWSPRFETQYF.

The J gene is TRBJ2-7, the V gene TRBV19; 7 bases map to TRBD2. The CDR3 loop spans 14 amino acids. Germline-derived CDR1 and CDR2 are LNHDA and SQIVND (reference sequence). V lost 6 bases to trimming and J lost 3 bases; unmatched junction nucleotides: 8. CDR3 in DNA: TGTGCCAGTAGCCCTAGCGGAATAATCTACGAGCAGTACTTC. Translating gives CASSPSGIIYEQYF. Based on the CDR3 plus reference TRBV19 and TRBJ2-7, the full variable domain is DGGITQSPKYLFRKEGQNVTLSCEQNLNHDAMYWYRQDPGQGLRLIYYSQIVNDFQKGDIAEGYSVSREKKESFPLTVTSAQKNPTAFYLCASSPSGIIYEQYFGPGTRLTVT.

This chain links TRBV28 with TRBJ2-1; D call uncertain. Germline CDR1 and CDR2: MDHEN and SYDVKM. This CDR3 has 15 amino acids. Trimming pared 3 bases from V and 0 bases from J, leaving 9 bases between. CDR3: CASSFRPTSYNEQFF. The CDR3 DNA is TGTGCCAGCAGTTTCCGGCCAACCTCCTACAATGAGCAGTTCTTC.

The V call is TRBV2, the J call TRBJ2-7, with D perhaps TRBD2 (5 bases). The germline CDR1 and CDR2 sequences are SNHLY and FYNNEI. CDR3 length: 14 amino acids. V gave up 4 bases and J gave up 1 base, with 11 bases separating them. The CDR3 is CASSVGSASYEQYF. CDR3 coding DNA: TGTGCCAGCAGTGTAGGGAGCGCGTCCTACGAGCAGTACTTC.

V usage is TRBV18 and J usage is TRBJ2-7; tentatively, D is TRBD2 (6 bases). Per germline, CDR1 KGHSH and CDR2 LQKENI. The CDR3 runs to 14 residues. Trimming shortened V by 3 bases and J by 0 bases, and 9 bases separated the two germline ends. The CDR3 bases are TGTGCCAGCTCACCCGGCGGGGCCTCCTACGAGCAGTACTTC. This encodes CASSPGGASYEQYF.

The chain joins TRBV10-1 to TRBJ2-2; 7 positions match TRBD2. V shed 6 bases and J 4 bases; nucleotides not matched to a gene: 8. In germline, CDR1 is WNHNN, CDR2 SYGVQD (reference sequence). The CDR3 sequence is 15 residues long. CDR3: CASSEGGTGTGELFF. The CDR3 DNA sequence: TGCGCCAGCAGCGAGGGAGGGACGGGCACCGGGGAGCTGTTTTTT.

The chain combines TRBV5-5 with TRBJ2-1; 11 nucleotides match TRBD2. Germline V gives CDR1 SGHKS, CDR2 YYEKEE (reference sequence). This CDR3 is 15 amino acids long. J was trimmed by 6 bases and V by 2 bases; bases with no gene match: 4. The CDR3 sequence: CASSLLAGASNEQFF. CDR3 sequence (DNA): TGTGCCAGCAGCTTACTAGCGGGAGCCTCCAATGAGCAGTTCTTC.

The chain joins TRBV14 to TRBJ2-5; 8 nucleotides agree with TRBD2. Germline CDR1 is SGHDN and CDR2 is FVKESK. V was pared by 3 bases and J by 1 base, with 1 base of the junction left unmatched. There are 14 residues in the CDR3. The CDR3 sequence is CASSHTSGQETQYF. The CDR3 DNA sequence: TGTGCCAGCAGCCATACTAGCGGCCAAGAGACCCAGTACTTC.

The V and J genes are TRBV29-1 and TRBJ1-1; the match to TRBD1 covers 8 bases. CDR1 and CDR2 from the germline V gene are SQVTM and ANQGSEA. CDR3 length: 12 amino acids. J lost 1 base, V lost 6 bases, and 1 base had no gene match. The CDR3 DNA follows: TGCAGCGTGGGGACAGGGAACACTGAAGCTTTCTTT. This sequence encodes CSVGTGNTEAFF. The variable domain in full, completed from reference TRBV29-1 and TRBJ1-1, reads SAVISQKPSRDICQRGTSLTIQCQVDSQVTMMFWYRQQPGQSLTLIATANQGSEATYESGFVIDKFPISRPNLTFSTLTVSNMSPEDSSIYLCSVGTGNTEAFFGQGTRLTVV.

The chain links TRBV12-5 to TRBJ2-5, with D maybe TRBD2 (7 bases). Per the germline V gene, CDR1 is LGHNT and CDR2 is FRNRAP. The CDR3 extends over 17 amino acids. Between the trimmed V and J ends, which lost 0 bases and 5 bases, there was a span of 19 bases. CDR3 coding DNA: TGTGCTAGTGGTTTGGTACCTGTACAGGGAGGGGAGGAGACCCAGTACTTC. Its protein is CASGLVPVQGGEETQYF.

V is TRBV5-1 and J is TRBJ2-1, with 15 positions matching TRBD2. Trimming at V came to 2 bases and at J to 6 bases, leaving 3 bases not matched to a gene. Germline values: CDR1 SGHRS, CDR2 YFSETQ. This CDR3 is built from 16 residues. Here the CDR3 DNA reads TGCGCCAGCAGCTTTCGGACTAGCGGGGGGGCCAATGAGCAGTTCTTC. The encoded protein is CASSFRTSGGANEQFF.

The chain recombines TRBV28 with TRBJ1-5; 7 bases are a match to TRBD1. Germline lookup yields CDR1 MDHEN and CDR2 SYDVKM. The CDR3 length is 15 residues. Trimming at V came to 4 bases and at J to 2 bases, leaving 5 bases not matched to a gene. The CDR3 DNA sequence: TGTGCCAGCAGTTCCTCCGGACAGGGCAATCAGCCCCAGCATTTT. It codes for CASSSSGQGNQPQHF.

The V gene is TRBV7-9, the J gene TRBJ2-2; TRBD2 matches 7 bases. Germline assignment: CDR1 SEHNR and CDR2 FQNEAQ (reference sequence). J was trimmed by 4 bases and V by 1 base; bases with no gene match: 9. The length of the CDR3 is 17 residues. CDR3 amino acids: CASSLDVAGELTGELFF. In nucleotides, the CDR3 is TGTGCCAGCAGCTTAGATGTGGCGGGAGAGCTCACCGGGGAGCTGTTTTTT. Full variable domain (rest looked up from reference TRBV7-9 and TRBJ2-2): DTGVSQNPRHKITKRGQNVTFRCDPISEHNRLYWYRQTLGQGPEFLTYFQNEAQLEKSRLLSDRFSAERPKGSFSTLEIQRTEQGDSAMYLCASSLDVAGELTGELFFGEGSRLTVL.

The chain links TRBV2 to TRBJ1-2; D unclear. Germline CDR1 SNHLY, CDR2 FYNNEI. V was cut by 6 bases and J by 2 bases, with 13 bases left in between. The CDR3 length is 14 residues. CDR3 region: CASSRRGGNYGYTF. CDR3 bases: TGTGCCAGCAGCAGGAGAGGCGGAAACTATGGCTACACCTTC. The full variable domain, in which reference TRBV2 and TRBJ1-2 provide the parts outside the CDR3, is EPEVTQTPSHQVTQMGQEVILRCVPISNHLYFYWYRQILGQKVEFLVSFYNNEISEKSEIFDDQFSVERPDGSNFTLKIRSTKLEDSAMYFCASSRRGGNYGYTFGSGTRLTVV.

CDR3 nucleotide sequence: TGTGCCAGCAGCTTAGGGACTAGCGGGAGGGCCAATGAGCAGTTCTTC. This gives the protein CASSLGTSGRANEQFF. This chain uses TRBV11-3 with TRBJ2-1; 15 bases are a match to TRBD2. This CDR3 comprises 16 residues. V lost 1 base to trimming and J lost 6 bases; unmatched junction nucleotides: 1. CDR1 SGHNT and CDR2 YENEEA come from the germline V gene.

This clone was detected only once. J is TRBJ2-1 and V is TRBV5-1, with TRBD1 matching 8 bases. Germline assignment: CDR1 SGHRS and CDR2 YFSETQ. Trimming took 0 bases from V and 7 from J; bases not matched to a gene: 6. There are 15 residues in the CDR3. The CDR3 DNA is TGCGCCAGCAGCTTGGACAGGGGGATCACAAATGAGCAGTTCTTC. Its translation is CASSLDRGITNEQFF.

The J gene is TRBJ2-7, the V gene TRBV7-2; tentatively, D is TRBD2 (6 bases). V was cut by 1 base and J by 0 bases, with 10 bases left in between. This CDR3 has 15 amino acids. Germline V lookup: CDR1 SGHTA, CDR2 FQGNSA. CDR3 sequence (DNA): TGTGCCAGCAGCTTAGTGGAGGGTCTCTCCTACGAGCAGTACTTC. Residues: CASSLVEGLSYEQYF. Variable domain in full (rest from reference TRBV7-2 and TRBJ2-7): GAGVSQSPSNKVTEKGKDVELRCDPISGHTALYWYRQSLGQGLEFLIYFQGNSAPDKSGLPSDRFSAERTGGSVSTLTIQRTQQEDSAVYLCASSLVEGLSYEQYFGPGTRLTVT.

The genes are TRBV4-1 and TRBJ2-7; 9 bases are a match to TRBD1. The germline CDR1 and CDR2 sequences are MGHRA and YSYEKL. This CDR3 region has 15 residues. V shed 1 base, J shed 4 bases, and the junction held 5 bases outside the gene matches. The CDR3 here is CASSQGTGGGYEQYF. CDR3 nucleotides: TGCGCCAGCAGCCAAGGTACAGGGGGCGGGTACGAGCAGTACTTC.

This clone was found a few times. The gene calls are TRBV6-1 and TRBJ2-6; tentatively, D is TRBD1 (6 bases). The CDR3 runs 15 residues. Germline V gene sequence: CDR1 MNHNS, CDR2 SASEGT. Trimming stripped 0 bases from V and 3 bases from J, with 6 bases between. CDR3: CASSEAQGGANVLTF. The CDR3 DNA is TGTGCCAGCAGTGAAGCACAGGGTGGGGCCAACGTCCTGACTTTC.

The chain links TRBV14 to TRBJ2-7, with D possibly being TRBD2 (5 bases). Germline values: CDR1 SGHDN, CDR2 FVKESK. The germline V and J ends were trimmed by 4 bases and 3 bases, with 22 bases remaining between them. This CDR3 region has 17 residues. In DNA form, the CDR3 reads TGTGCCAGCAGCCTAAGAGTGAGTACGGGAAAATACTACGAGCAGTACTTC. It specifies CASSLRVSTGKYYEQYF.

This rearrangement joins TRBV7-2 to TRBJ2-7, with 7 bases lining up with TRBD1. V dropped 6 bases and J dropped 2; count of bases not matched to a gene: 10. CDR3 length equals 15 residues. Germline CDR1 and CDR2: SGHTA and FQGNSA. The CDR3 protein is CASRSTGDSTYEQYF. In DNA form, the CDR3 reads TGTGCCAGCAGGTCCACAGGGGATTCGACCTACGAGCAGTACTTC.

A note on this clone: The identical CDR3 is also encoded by other nucleotide sequences in the sample. The V gene is TRBV20-1, the J gene TRBJ1-1; D not resolved. Germline V gene sequence: CDR1 DFQATT, CDR2 SNEGSKA (reference sequence). The CDR3 has 11 amino acids. The V and J ends lost 1 base and 4 bases respectively, with 4 bases between them. The DNA of the CDR3 is TGCAGTGCTAGAGGGGCCACTGAAGCTTTCTTT. Translation: CSARGATEAFF.

V and J are TRBV9 and TRBJ2-3, with 10 bases lining up with TRBD2. From germline, CDR1 is SGDLS and CDR2 YYNGEE. This CDR3 spans 16 amino acids. V shed 5 bases and J 2 bases; nucleotides not matched to a gene: 8. The DNA of the CDR3 is TGTGCCAGCAGTCCTCTTCTAGCGGGGGTCACAGATACGCAGTATTTT. Translation gives CASSPLLAGVTDTQYF.

This rearrangement joins TRBV19 to TRBJ1-6; D is unresolved. Germline CDR1 and CDR2: LNHDA and SQIVND (reference sequence). The CDR3 is 13 amino acids. Trimming pared 5 bases from V and 7 bases from J, leaving 9 bases between. The CDR3 reads CASSPRDNSPLHF. In nucleotides, the CDR3 is TGTGCCAGTAGTCCTCGAGACAATTCACCCCTCCACTTT.

This chain joins TRBV5-1 and TRBJ1-4; D is ambiguous. Trimming took 0 bases from V and 4 from J, leaving 7 bases between them. The length of the CDR3 is 14 residues. Germline assignment: CDR1 SGHRS and CDR2 YFSETQ. CDR3: CASSLETNNEKLFF. The DNA for the CDR3 is TGCGCCAGCAGCTTGGAAACGAATAATGAAAAACTGTTTTTT.